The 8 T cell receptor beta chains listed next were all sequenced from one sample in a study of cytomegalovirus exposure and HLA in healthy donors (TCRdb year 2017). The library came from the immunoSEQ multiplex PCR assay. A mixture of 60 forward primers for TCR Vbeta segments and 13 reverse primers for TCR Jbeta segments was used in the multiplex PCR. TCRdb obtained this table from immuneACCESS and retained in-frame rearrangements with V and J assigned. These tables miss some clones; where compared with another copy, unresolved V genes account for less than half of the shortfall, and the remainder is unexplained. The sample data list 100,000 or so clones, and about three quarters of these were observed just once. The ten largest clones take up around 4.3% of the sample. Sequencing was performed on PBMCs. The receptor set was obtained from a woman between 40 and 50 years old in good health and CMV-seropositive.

The CDR3 protein is CASSPGVLSGNTIYF. Written as DNA, the CDR3 is TGTGCCAGCAGTCCAGGGGTCCTCTCTGGAAACACCATATATTTT. The chain joins TRBV27 to TRBJ1-3, with D possibly TRBD1 on 6 matching bases. Germline CDR1 and CDR2: MNHEY and SMNVEV (reference sequence). The ends were cut back, 5 bases at V and 0 bases at J, with 11 bases in the middle. The CDR3 has 15 residues.

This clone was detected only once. The CDR3 DNA reads TGTGCCAGCAGTGAAGGCGGGTGGACAGGGGATTACTTC. Protein: CASSEGGWTGDYF. The rearrangement links TRBV25-1 to TRBJ2-5, with 9 bases lining up with TRBD1. Germline CDR1 MGHDK, CDR2 SYGVNS. The junction had 9 bases not matched to a gene; V was cut back by 2 bases and J by 14 bases. This CDR3 is built from 13 residues.

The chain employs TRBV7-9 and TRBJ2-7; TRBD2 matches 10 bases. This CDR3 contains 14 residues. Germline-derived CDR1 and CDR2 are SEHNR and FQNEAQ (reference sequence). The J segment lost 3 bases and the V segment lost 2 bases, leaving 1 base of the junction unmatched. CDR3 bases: TGTGCCAGCAGCTTACTAGCGGGAGACTACGAGCAGTACTTC. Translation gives CASSLLAGDYEQYF. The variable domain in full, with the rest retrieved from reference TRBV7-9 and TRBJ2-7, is DTGVSQNPRHKITKRGQNVTFRCDPISEHNRLYWYRQTLGQGPEFLTYFQNEAQLEKSRLLSDRFSAERPKGSFSTLEIQRTEQGDSAMYLCASSLLAGDYEQYFGPGTRLTVT.

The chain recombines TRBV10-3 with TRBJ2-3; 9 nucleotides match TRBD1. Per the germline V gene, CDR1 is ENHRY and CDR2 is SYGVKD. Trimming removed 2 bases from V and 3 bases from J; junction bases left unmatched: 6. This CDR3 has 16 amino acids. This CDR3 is CAISETDRGGTDTQYF. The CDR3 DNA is TGTGCCATCAGTGAGACGGACAGGGGAGGAACAGATACGCAGTATTTT.

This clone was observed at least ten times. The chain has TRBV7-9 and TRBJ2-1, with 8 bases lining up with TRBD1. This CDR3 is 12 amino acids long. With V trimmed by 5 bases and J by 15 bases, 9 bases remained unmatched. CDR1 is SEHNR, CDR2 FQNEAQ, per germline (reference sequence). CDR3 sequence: CASSLRTGRRFF. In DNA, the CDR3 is TGTGCCAGCAGCCTAAGGACAGGGCGGAGGTTCTTC.

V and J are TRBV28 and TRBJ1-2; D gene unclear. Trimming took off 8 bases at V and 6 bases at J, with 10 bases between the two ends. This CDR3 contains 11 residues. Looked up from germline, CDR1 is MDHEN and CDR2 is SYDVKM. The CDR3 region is CASARVDGYTF. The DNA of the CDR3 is TGTGCCAGCGCTCGCGTGGATGGCTACACCTTC.

The CDR3 DNA reads as TGTGCCAGCAGCACCGGGGGGGGTGGAAGCTCCTACGAGCAGTACTTC. This translates into CASSTGGGGSSYEQYF. The chain combines TRBV9 with TRBJ2-7, with 8 bases lining up with TRBD2. The germline V gene has CDR1 SGDLS and CDR2 YYNGEE. There are 16 residues in the CDR3. With 4 bases clipped from V and 0 bases from J, the junction kept 9 bases outside the gene matches.

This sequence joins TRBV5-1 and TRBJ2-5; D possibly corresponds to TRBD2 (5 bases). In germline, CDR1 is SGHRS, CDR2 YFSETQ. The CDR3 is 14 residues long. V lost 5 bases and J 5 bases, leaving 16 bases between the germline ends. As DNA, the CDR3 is TGCGCCAGCAGGGAGGTCCTTTCTGGGGAGACCCAGTACTTC. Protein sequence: CASREVLSGETQYF.